The 23 T cell receptor beta chains below come from one sample, sequenced in a study of T cell responses to AZD1222 COVID-19 vaccine. Here immunoSEQ multiplex PCR was the method, and the copy in TCRdb shows in-frame clones only, minus some. The table shows more than 85,000 clones, with 88% occurring only once. Specimen: peripheral blood, collected 28 days after the second AZD1222 dose. These receptor sequences come from an adult who received the AZD1222 COVID-19 vaccine.

J is TRBJ1-5 and V is TRBV4-2, with D perhaps matching TRBD1 (6 bases). Germline V CDR1 and CDR2: LGHNA, YNFKEQ. The CDR3 has 15 amino acids. V lost 3 bases and J lost 4, with 13 bases in between. CDR3 region: CASSHQGGANQPQHF. The CDR3 DNA is TGTGCCAGCAGCCACCAAGGGGGTGCGAATCAGCCCCAGCATTTT.

The chain employs TRBV2 and TRBJ2-5; 8 nucleotides align to TRBD2. Germline V gene lookup returns CDR1 SNHLY and CDR2 FYNNEI. The CDR3 sequence is 14 residues long. V dropped 8 bases and J dropped 4; count of bases not matched to a gene: 9. The CDR3 loop is CASVREELGETQYF. The CDR3, as DNA: TGTGCCAGCGTGCGGGAGGAACTAGGAGAGACCCAGTACTTC.

J is TRBJ2-7 and V is TRBV7-2, with TRBD2 matching 8 bases. Trimming cost V 5 bases and J 5 bases; bases outside gene matches: 8. The CDR3 covers 14 residues. The germline CDR1 and CDR2 sequences are SGHTA and FQGNSA. DNA of the CDR3: TGTGCCAGCAGCACTACTAGCGGTCGGGACGAGCAGTACTTC. Translation: CASSTTSGRDEQYF.

CDR3 in DNA: TGTGCCAGTAGTCACCGGGGTGGCTACACCTTC. Protein: CASSHRGGYTF. The chain carries TRBV19 and TRBJ1-2; D remains ambiguous. The CDR3 extends over 11 amino acids. Germline CDR1 LNHDA, CDR2 SQIVND (reference sequence). The V end lost 5 bases, the J end lost 7 bases, and 8 bases lay between the germline ends.

This rearrangement joins TRBV15 to TRBJ2-7; TRBD2 matches 7 bases. V shed 5 bases and J 3 bases; nucleotides not matched to a gene: 13. Per the germline V gene, CDR1 is LNHNV and CDR2 is YYDKDF (reference sequence). The CDR3 loop spans 16 amino acids. CDR3 nucleotides: TGTGCCACCAGCTCCCGGGGCGGGAGACTCTGCTACGAGCAGTACTTC. Its protein product is CATSSRGGRLCYEQYF. Filled out from reference TRBV15 and TRBJ2-7, the complete variable domain reads DAMVIQNPRYQVTQFGKPVTLSCSQTLNHNVMYWYQQKSSQAPKLLFHYYDKDFNNEADTPDNFQSRRPNTSFCFLDIRSPGLGDTAMYLCATSSRGGRLCYEQYFGPGTRLTVT.

J is TRBJ2-2 and V is TRBV11-2; tentatively, D is TRBD1 (7 bases). The V end lost 7 bases, the J end lost 4 bases, and 19 bases lay between the germline ends. Germline V lookup: CDR1 SGHAT, CDR2 FQNNGV. The CDR3 runs to 16 residues. CDR3 sequence reads: CASNPQGGSGTGELFF. The CDR3 nucleotides are TGTGCCAGCAACCCTCAGGGGGGCTCGGGCACCGGGGAGCTGTTTTTT.

The chain couples TRBV20-1 to TRBJ2-3; TRBD2 matches 12 bases. From germline, CDR1 is DFQATT and CDR2 SNEGSKA (reference sequence). Trimming at V came to 3 bases and at J to 3 bases, leaving 10 bases not matched to a gene. The CDR3 is 17 amino acids. The CDR3 loop is CSASIATSGRVTDTQYF. The CDR3 region has the DNA TGCAGTGCTAGTATAGCGACTAGCGGGAGAGTAACAGATACGCAGTATTTT.

V gene TRBV6-5 combines with J gene TRBJ1-2; 8 nucleotides line up with TRBD1. The V gene's germline CDR1 is MNHEY and CDR2 SVGAGI. This CDR3 comprises 14 residues. V lost 6 bases, J lost 0 bases, and 3 bases stayed unmatched. This chain's CDR3 is CASSIQGANYGYTF. The CDR3 bases are TGTGCCAGCAGCATACAGGGGGCTAACTATGGCTACACCTTC.

This chain joins TRBV7-9 and TRBJ1-2; TRBD1 is a possible D gene (6 bases). CDR1 is SEHNR, CDR2 FQNEAQ, per germline (reference sequence). The V end was cut by 5 bases, the J end by 4 bases, with 29 bases between. There are 19 residues in the CDR3. The CDR3, as DNA: TGTGCCAGCAGCCAGATCCGTATGGACAGTGCACGACCTACCTATGGCTACACCTTC. It yields the protein CASSQIRMDSARPTYGYTF.

The genes are TRBV10-1 and TRBJ2-4; possibly TRBD1 for D (6 bases). Trimming stripped 3 bases from V and 8 bases from J, with 11 bases between. There are 13 residues in the CDR3. CDR1 and CDR2 (germline): WNHNN, SYGVQD (reference sequence). This CDR3 reads CASSEQGWDIQYF. Written as DNA, the CDR3 is TGCGCCAGCAGTGAACAGGGTTGGGACATTCAGTACTTC.

As DNA, the CDR3 is TGTGCCAGCAGCCAAGCCAGGGGGCGGGAACAGCCCCAGCATTTT. Translating it yields CASSQARGREQPQHF. V gene TRBV7-8 combines with J gene TRBJ1-5, with 8 bases aligning to TRBD1. The CDR3 runs to 15 residues. CDR1 and CDR2 from the germline V gene are SGHVS and FQNEAQ. The V and J ends lost 5 bases and 7 bases, in that order; junction bases with no gene match: 10.

This sequence joins TRBV5-1 and TRBJ2-3, with 11 bases that match TRBD1. Per the germline V gene, CDR1 is SGHRS and CDR2 is YFSETQ. CDR3 size: 17 residues. V was pared by 3 bases and J by 3 bases, with 9 bases of the junction left unmatched. The CDR3 spells CASSSLGTGGSTDTQYF. The CDR3 nucleotides are TGCGCCAGCAGCTCCCTGGGGACAGGGGGTTCGACAGATACGCAGTATTTT.

V is TRBV9 and J is TRBJ2-5; no definite D call. Germline V gene lookup returns CDR1 SGDLS and CDR2 YYNGEE. The ends were cut back, 4 bases at V and 4 bases at J, with 11 bases in the middle. This CDR3 has 13 amino acids. CDR3 coding DNA: TGTGCCAGCAGCCGGCCCTTCGCAGAGACCCAGTACTTC. Translating it yields CASSRPFAETQYF. Full variable domain (missing parts from reference TRBV9 and TRBJ2-5): DSGVTQTPKHLITATGQRVTLRCSPRSGDLSVYWYQQSLDQGLQFLIQYYNGEERAKGNILERFSAQQFPDLHSELNLSSLELGDSALYFCASSRPFAETQYFGPGTRLLVL.

The chain carries TRBV7-3 and TRBJ2-7; 8 positions agree with TRBD1. This CDR3 spans 13 amino acids. The germline V gene encodes CDR1 SGHTA and CDR2 FQGTGA. The junction had 3 bases not matched to a gene; V was cut back by 5 bases and J by 3 bases. CDR3 nucleotide sequence: TGTGCCAGCAGCCCCGACAGGGGCTACGAGCAGTACTTC. Translation gives CASSPDRGYEQYF.

This chain uses TRBV6-2 or TRBV6-3 with TRBJ1-3; maybe TRBD1 (6 bases). Trimming pared 4 bases from V and 3 bases from J, leaving 16 bases between. Germline values: CDR1 MNHEY, CDR2 SVGEGT. The CDR3 totals 16 residues. The CDR3 DNA reads as TGTGCCAGCAGTTTGGACAGTATCGCCGTTGGAAACACCATATATTTT. Its translation: CASSLDSIAVGNTIYF.

The gene calls are TRBV15 and TRBJ2-2; TRBD1 matches 8 bases. The trim removed 0 bases at V and 0 bases at J, leaving 9 bases unmatched. Germline V lookup: CDR1 LNHNV, CDR2 YYDKDF (reference sequence). The CDR3 consists of 19 residues. The CDR3, as DNA: TGTGCCACCAGCAGAGATGACAGGGGCCCCCGAACGAACACCGGGGAGCTGTTTTTT. Translation: CATSRDDRGPRTNTGELFF. The full variable domain, completed using reference TRBV15 and TRBJ2-2, is DAMVIQNPRYQVTQFGKPVTLSCSQTLNHNVMYWYQQKSSQAPKLLFHYYDKDFNNEADTPDNFQSRRPNTSFCFLDIRSPGLGDTAMYLCATSRDDRGPRTNTGELFFGEGSRLTVL.

The chain links TRBV2 to TRBJ2-2; 10 bases are a match to TRBD2. The CDR3 runs to 15 residues. Unmatched junction bases numbered 18, after V lost 7 bases and J lost 16 bases. Per germline, CDR1 SNHLY and CDR2 FYNNEI. The CDR3 DNA reads as TGTGCCAGCACCAGGTTACGGACTAGCGGATCTCCGGCGTTTTTT. Translation: CASTRLRTSGSPAFF.

V gene TRBV2 combines with J gene TRBJ1-1; no firm D call. Trimming removed 7 bases from V and 0 bases from J, with 9 bases in between. This CDR3 spans 13 amino acids. The germline gives CDR1 SNHLY, CDR2 FYNNEI. The CDR3 region is CASTLDLNTEAFF. CDR3 sequence (DNA): TGTGCCAGCACCCTTGACCTGAACACTGAAGCTTTCTTT.

This clone has only a few counts. The gene calls are TRBV19 and TRBJ2-2; 7 nucleotides line up with TRBD2. This CDR3 has 14 amino acids. Germline V CDR1 and CDR2: LNHDA, SQIVND (reference sequence). With 7 bases clipped from V and 5 bases from J, the junction kept 7 bases outside the gene matches. The CDR3 region has the DNA TGTGCCAGTATGGCGGGAGATCGAACCGGGGAGCTGTTTTTT. It translates to CASMAGDRTGELFF. The full variable domain, in which reference TRBV19 and TRBJ2-2 provide the parts outside the CDR3, is DGGITQSPKYLFRKEGQNVTLSCEQNLNHDAMYWYRQDPGQGLRLIYYSQIVNDFQKGDIAEGYSVSREKKESFPLTVTSAQKNPTAFYLCASMAGDRTGELFFGEGSRLTVL.

The rearrangement joins TRBV6-1 to TRBJ1-1; possibly TRBD1 for D (6 bases). This CDR3 spans 15 amino acids. Trimming cost V 3 bases and J 8 bases, with 19 bases left between them. The V gene's germline CDR1 is MNHNS and CDR2 SASEGT. The CDR3 protein is CASSEGTGFGGEAFF. The CDR3 DNA reads as TGTGCCAGCAGTGAGGGTACAGGGTTCGGAGGCGAAGCTTTCTTT.

CDR3 protein: CASYSTIGLAGAREQFF. As DNA, the CDR3 is TGTGCCAGCTACTCTACGATAGGACTAGCGGGAGCTCGGGAGCAGTTCTTC. The J gene is TRBJ2-1, the V gene TRBV5-5, with 13 positions matching TRBD2. Trimming at V came to 7 bases and at J to 10 bases, leaving 17 bases not matched to a gene. The length of the CDR3 is 17 residues. Germline CDR1 SGHKS, CDR2 YYEKEE (reference sequence).

The chain employs TRBV24-1 and TRBJ2-1; D not certain. V was trimmed by 1 base and J by 0 bases, leaving 9 bases between them. Germline V gives CDR1 KGHDR, CDR2 SFDVKD. This CDR3 is built from 16 residues. For the CDR3, the DNA is TGTGCCACCAGTGATTTTGGCAGGAGCTCCTACAATGAGCAGTTCTTC. Its translation is CATSDFGRSSYNEQFF.

The chain has TRBV7-9 and TRBJ2-6, with D unresolved. Germline V lookup: CDR1 SEHNR, CDR2 FQNEAQ (reference sequence). The CDR3 extends over 13 amino acids. The V and J ends lost 7 bases and 1 base respectively, with 5 bases between them. The CDR3 DNA reads TGTGCCAGCACCCCGTCTGGGGCCAACGTCCTGACTTTC. This gives the protein CASTPSGANVLTF.